This TCR beta chain was sequenced during a study of T-cell reconstitution after alpha-beta-depleted transplantation in children. In its sample, this clonotype was seen many times. CDR1 is LGHNA, CDR2 YNFKEQ, per germline. The germline V and J ends were trimmed by 2 bases and 2 bases, with 10 bases remaining between them. This CDR3 has 14 residues. The authors prepared the TCRbeta library with unique molecular identifiers. In TCRdb, the PCR reads were re-called with MiXCR into one record per CDR3 protein. The data show about 72,000 distinct CDR3 sequences, with around 7.9% seen just once and approximately 2.3% held by the top ten.

The sequenced sample was PBMCs from the stem cell graft donor, obtained from the stem cell graft. The TCR comes from a human donor who donated a stem cell graft to a child with acute lymphoblastic leukemia. The V and J genes are TRBV4-2 and TRBJ2-7; possibly TRBD1 for D (5 bases). CDR3 sequence reads: CASSQKIGAYEQYF. DNA for the CDR3: TGTGCCAGCAGCCAAAAGATAGGGGCCTACGAGCAGTACTTC.